These 28 T cell receptor beta chains originate from one sample sequenced in a study of CD8 T cell repertoires and HIV-1 epitope variants. Their recognized antigens are unknown. Generated by immunoSEQ multiplex PCR, the TCRdb table keeps only in-frame clones and is missing some. The profile shows some 2,800 clones, roughly 70% of them singletons. Sequencing input: cultured CD8+ T cells derived from PBMCs. These receptors originate from a male donor with HIV.

The chain has TRBV4-3 and TRBJ1-2; weak D call: TRBD1 (5 bases). The CDR3 extends over 13 amino acids. The V gene's germline CDR1 is LGHNA and CDR2 YSLEER. The V gene lost 0 bases and the J gene lost 4 bases, with 6 bases spanning the gap. CDR3 protein: CASSQDGTYGYTF. The CDR3 DNA reads as TGCGCCAGCAGCCAAGATGGGACCTATGGCTACACCTTC.

The V and J genes are TRBV5-6 and TRBJ2-3, with 9 nucleotides matching TRBD1. The germline V gene has CDR1 SGHDT and CDR2 YYEEEE. V shed 2 bases and J 4 bases; nucleotides not matched to a gene: 8. The CDR3 is 16 residues long. CDR3 amino acids: CASSFGTGLLADTQYF. In DNA form, the CDR3 reads TGTGCCAGCAGCTTCGGGACAGGGCTTCTTGCAGATACGCAGTATTTT.

This chain links TRBV28 with TRBJ2-3; D is ambiguous. Per the germline V gene, CDR1 is MDHEN and CDR2 is SYDVKM. V lost 3 bases to trimming and J lost 5 bases, with 12 bases between them. The CDR3 runs 14 residues. In nucleotides, the CDR3 is TGTGCCAGCAGTTTTATTCCGGATCTAGATACGCAGTATTTT. It encodes CASSFIPDLDTQYF.

V gene TRBV5-1 combines with J gene TRBJ2-7; tentative D call: TRBD2 (6 bases). Germline V gives CDR1 SGHRS, CDR2 YFSETQ. This CDR3 comprises 14 residues. V lost 1 base and J 3 bases, leaving 11 bases between the germline ends. The CDR3, as DNA: TGCGCCAGCAGCTTGTATGCCGGGGGCTACGAGCAGTACTTC. Translating gives CASSLYAGGYEQYF.

The chain is built from TRBV2 and TRBJ1-4, with 9 bases lining up with TRBD1. The CDR3 has 14 residues. CDR1 is SNHLY and CDR2 is FYNNEI in the germline V gene. Trimming removed 7 bases from V and 6 bases from J; junction bases left unmatched: 6. The CDR3 DNA reads as TGTGCCAGCATGACGGGACAGGGTCATGAAAAACTGTTTTTT. Translation gives CASMTGQGHEKLFF.

The chain has TRBV2 and TRBJ2-7; tentative D call: TRBD1 (6 bases). The CDR3 sequence is 13 residues long. The V gene lost 2 bases and the J gene lost 3 bases, with 8 bases spanning the gap. The germline gives CDR1 SNHLY, CDR2 FYNNEI. CDR3 amino acids: CASSETGNYEQYF. The DNA of the CDR3 is TGTGCCAGCAGTGAAACAGGGAACTACGAGCAGTACTTC.

A single count supports this clone. The chain has TRBV28 and TRBJ1-1, with TRBD1 matching 7 bases. With 6 bases clipped from V and 3 bases from J, the junction kept 13 bases outside the gene matches. This CDR3 contains 16 residues. Per germline, CDR1 MDHEN and CDR2 SYDVKM. The CDR3, as DNA: TGTGCCAGCAGGGTGAGTGTGACAGGGTCGGACACTGAAGCTTTCTTT. Its protein product is CASRVSVTGSDTEAFF. The full variable domain, with the rest looked up from reference TRBV28 and TRBJ1-1, is DVKVTQSSRYLVKRTGEKVFLECVQDMDHENMFWYRQDPGLGLRLIYFSYDVKMKEKGDIPEGYSVSREKKERFSLILESASTNQTSMYLCASRVSVTGSDTEAFFGQGTRLTVV.

The genes are TRBV28 and TRBJ2-7; 10 bases agree with TRBD1. The CDR3 is made up of 14 amino acids. CDR1 and CDR2 from the germline V gene are MDHEN and SYDVKM. The junction had 4 bases not matched to a gene; V was cut back by 5 bases and J by 3 bases. The CDR3 protein is CASSGDRGHYEQYF. The CDR3 DNA reads as TGTGCCAGCAGTGGGGACAGGGGACACTACGAGCAGTACTTC.

V and J are TRBV7-8 and TRBJ2-7, with 9 bases fitting TRBD1. J gave up 6 bases and V 3 bases, and 6 bases lay outside the gene matches. Germline CDR1 is SGHVS and CDR2 is FQNEAQ. This CDR3 contains 14 residues. CDR3 DNA sequence: TGTGCCAGCAGCTTCACCGGGACAGGGAGCGAGCAGTACTTC. Encoded protein: CASSFTGTGSEQYF.

V is TRBV7-9 and J is TRBJ2-7; 12 nucleotides align to TRBD2. The CDR3 loop spans 14 amino acids. The J segment lost 3 bases and the V segment lost 6 bases, leaving 3 bases of the junction unmatched. The germline CDR1 and CDR2 sequences are SEHNR and FQNEAQ (reference sequence). CDR3 DNA: TGTGCCAGCAGAACTAGCGGGGGGAACTACGAGCAGTACTTC. Protein sequence: CASRTSGGNYEQYF.

J is TRBJ2-1 and V is TRBV11-3; D is tentatively TRBD1 or TRBD2 (5 bases each). From germline, CDR1 is SGHNT and CDR2 YENEEA. Trimming took off 4 bases at V and 5 bases at J, with 9 bases between the two ends. The CDR3 totals 13 residues. The CDR3 DNA follows: TGTGCCAGCAGCTCGGGACCAAACAATGAGCAGTTCTTC. This codes for CASSSGPNNEQFF.

This clone occurred once. The V call is TRBV13, the J call TRBJ2-5; 10 bases agree with TRBD2. The V gene's germline CDR1 is PRHDT and CDR2 FYEKMQ (reference sequence). With 1 base clipped from V and 4 bases from J, the junction kept 6 bases outside the gene matches. CDR3 length: 16 residues. The CDR3 reads CASSLDLAGDVETQYF. The CDR3 DNA sequence: TGTGCCAGCAGCTTAGATCTAGCGGGAGACGTAGAGACCCAGTACTTC.

V and J are TRBV5-1 and TRBJ2-5; D perhaps matches TRBD1 (5 bases). The germline V and J ends were trimmed by 0 bases and 7 bases, with 10 bases remaining between them. Germline CDR1 reads SGHRS; CDR2 reads YFSETQ. The CDR3 extends over 13 amino acids. CDR3 nucleotides: TGCGCCAGCAGCTTGGAGGGGCAGGGGACCCAGTACTTC. Amino acid sequence: CASSLEGQGTQYF. Complete variable domain (other parts from reference TRBV5-1 and TRBJ2-5): KAGVTQTPRYLIKTRGQQVTLSCSPISGHRSVSWYQQTPGQGLQFLFEYFSETQRNKGNFPGRFSGRQFSNSRSEMNVSTLELGDSALYLCASSLEGQGTQYFGPGTRLLVL.

The chain couples TRBV7-9 to TRBJ1-1; no firm D call. This CDR3 is built from 15 residues. The V gene's germline CDR1 is SEHNR and CDR2 FQNEAQ (reference sequence). V lost 1 base and J 1 base, leaving 10 bases between the germline ends. CDR3 sequence: CASSLGTVTNTEAFF. The CDR3 DNA reads as TGTGCCAGCAGCTTAGGGACCGTTACGAACACTGAAGCTTTCTTT.

V usage is TRBV28 and J usage is TRBJ2-1, with 10 bases that match TRBD2. V dropped 1 base and J dropped 7; count of bases not matched to a gene: 4. This CDR3 is built from 15 residues. CDR1 is MDHEN and CDR2 is SYDVKM in the germline V gene. CDR3 in amino acids: CASSLFSGGANEQFF. CDR3 nucleotides: TGTGCCAGCAGTTTATTCAGCGGGGGGGCAAATGAGCAGTTCTTC.

The chain is built from TRBV2 and TRBJ2-1, with D uncertain. Trimming took off 2 bases at V and 5 bases at J, with 13 bases between the two ends. Germline V CDR1 and CDR2: SNHLY, FYNNEI. The CDR3 is 15 amino acids. This CDR3 reads CASSERGGSHNEQFF. The CDR3 nucleotides read TGTGCCAGCAGTGAACGAGGTGGGTCCCACAATGAGCAGTTCTTC.

V gene TRBV4-1 combines with J gene TRBJ2-5; 9 bases align to TRBD1. After removal of 3 bases from V and 5 bases from J, the junction contained 7 bases not matched to a gene. Per the germline V gene, CDR1 is MGHRA and CDR2 is YSYEKL. The CDR3 extends over 15 amino acids. The chain's CDR3 is CASSQGQGSGETQYF. The CDR3 bases are TGCGCCAGCAGCCAGGGACAGGGTAGTGGTGAGACCCAGTACTTC.

This clone was recorded a few times. The gene calls are TRBV19 and TRBJ2-1; D gene ambiguous. Germline loops: CDR1 LNHDA, CDR2 SQIVND (reference sequence). The CDR3 covers 14 residues. V lost 7 bases and J 5 bases, leaving 15 bases between the germline ends. This chain's CDR3 is CASTPKMADNEQFF. The CDR3 DNA is TGTGCCAGTACCCCCAAGATGGCTGACAATGAGCAGTTCTTC.

This rearrangement joins TRBV4-1 to TRBJ2-2; D is unresolved. CDR1 MGHRA and CDR2 YSYEKL come from the germline V gene. Trimming removed 1 base at V and 2 bases at J, with 11 bases between. The CDR3 has 16 residues. The CDR3 sequence: CASSQGDRTNTGELFF. DNA for the CDR3: TGCGCCAGCAGCCAAGGTGATCGTACTAACACCGGGGAGCTGTTTTTT.

This sequence joins TRBV6-5 and TRBJ2-7, with D perhaps given as TRBD1 or TRBD2 (5 bases each). This CDR3 is 14 amino acids long. CDR1 is MNHEY and CDR2 is SVGAGI in the germline V gene. V lost 5 bases, J lost 5 bases, and 16 bases lay in between. For the CDR3, the DNA is TGTGCCAGCAGTCCGGGACCCACCGGGAACGAGCAGTACTTC. It encodes CASSPGPTGNEQYF.

The chain has TRBV11-2 and TRBJ1-1, with 8 bases lining up with TRBD1. V trimming: 8 bases; J trimming: 6 bases; junction bases outside the gene matches: 5. CDR1 is SGHAT, CDR2 FQNNGV, per germline. The CDR3 sequence is 12 residues long. The CDR3 region has the DNA TGTGCCAGCTCAGGACAGGGACCTGAAGCTTTCTTT. Protein sequence: CASSGQGPEAFF.

The V call is TRBV25-1, the J call TRBJ1-4; a weak D match, TRBD1 (5 bases). The V and J ends lost 1 base and 4 bases respectively, with 10 bases between them. This CDR3 has 15 amino acids. Germline CDR1 reads MGHDK; CDR2 reads SYGVNS. CDR3 nucleotides: TGTGCCAGCAGTGAATGGGACGGAGTTAATGAAAAACTGTTTTTT. Protein product: CASSEWDGVNEKLFF.

This rearrangement joins TRBV11-3 to TRBJ1-1, with no clear D. Trimming removed 1 base from V and 7 bases from J, with 10 bases in between. CDR3 length equals 13 residues. Germline CDR1 and CDR2: SGHNT and YENEEA. The CDR3 nucleotides are TGTGCCAGCAGCTTAGGCGGGGAGAATGAAGCTTTCTTT. This encodes CASSLGGENEAFF.

The V call is TRBV19, the J call TRBJ2-1; the match to TRBD2 covers 8 bases. Per the germline V gene, CDR1 is LNHDA and CDR2 is SQIVND (reference sequence). V dropped 3 bases and J dropped 6; count of bases not matched to a gene: 10. The CDR3 consists of 16 residues. The CDR3 reads CASSMEPGGPVNEQFF. In DNA, the CDR3 is TGTGCCAGTAGTATGGAACCGGGAGGGCCGGTCAATGAGCAGTTCTTC.

V usage is TRBV4-2 and J usage is TRBJ1-1, with 8 bases that match TRBD1. V lost 2 bases and J lost 0; bases outside the gene matches: 8. The CDR3 is 17 amino acids. CDR1 is LGHNA, CDR2 YNFKEQ, per germline. The CDR3 region is CASSQFSTGAMNTEAFF. The CDR3 nucleotides are TGTGCCAGCAGCCAATTTTCGACAGGGGCTATGAACACTGAAGCTTTCTTT.

The chain employs TRBV7-8 and TRBJ2-3, with a possible D match to TRBD2 (5 bases). Per germline, CDR1 SGHVS and CDR2 FQNEAQ. This CDR3 is built from 16 residues. With 1 base removed from V and 2 bases from J, the gap between germline ends came to 13 bases. The chain's CDR3 is CASSLVASFSTDTQYF. The CDR3 DNA reads TGTGCCAGCAGCTTAGTGGCTAGCTTTTCCACAGATACGCAGTATTTT.

The chain carries TRBV18 and TRBJ2-1, with 12 positions matching TRBD1. Trimming at V came to 0 bases and at J to 10 bases, leaving 10 bases not matched to a gene. CDR3 length: 17 residues. Germline V gene data show CDR1 as KGHSH and CDR2 as LQKENI. CDR3 sequence reads: CASSPPSWDRGREEQFF. CDR3 in DNA: TGTGCCAGCTCACCACCGTCCTGGGACAGGGGGCGCGAGGAGCAGTTCTTC.

The chain uses TRBV7-9 and TRBJ2-2; possible D gene TRBD2, 5 bases. Germline assignment: CDR1 SEHNR and CDR2 FQNEAQ (reference sequence). Deletions cut 4 bases from V and 4 bases from J, with 10 bases between. The CDR3 consists of 14 residues. This chain's CDR3 is CASSWTPSTGELFF. For the CDR3, the DNA is TGTGCCAGCAGCTGGACTCCGAGCACCGGGGAGCTGTTTTTT. The complete variable domain, with remaining parts taken from reference TRBV7-9 and TRBJ2-2, reads DTGVSQNPRHKITKRGQNVTFRCDPISEHNRLYWYRQTLGQGPEFLTYFQNEAQLEKSRLLSDRFSAERPKGSFSTLEIQRTEQGDSAMYLCASSWTPSTGELFFGEGSRLTVL.